The 24 T cell receptor beta chains below were found in one sample sequenced in a study of identical twins. TCRdb reanalysed the 5' RACE reads using MiXCR and keeps one entry per CDR3 protein. In the table there are some 1,700,000 distinct CDR3 sequences, roughly a third of which are singletons. The sample consisted of cord blood. Receptors originate from a newborn girl in good health.

This clonotype was recorded a few times. J is TRBJ2-7 and V is TRBV27; D might be TRBD2 (5 bases). The CDR3 is 11 amino acids. V gave up 3 bases and J gave up 8 bases, with 8 bases separating them. Per the germline V gene, CDR1 is MNHEY and CDR2 is SMNVEV (reference sequence). In DNA form, the CDR3 reads TGTGCCAGCAGTTTTTCTAGCCAGCAGTACTTC. Amino acids: CASSFSSQQYF.

The chain carries TRBV5-6 and TRBJ2-4; the match to TRBD2 covers 8 bases. The end of the DNA fits TRBJ2-5 better, so the J call may be wrong. This CDR3 comprises 18 residues. The germline V gene encodes CDR1 SGHDT and CDR2 YYEEEE. The CDR3 nucleotides read TGTGCCAGCAGCTTGTTCAGCGGGGGATCGGGTCTGGGTGAGACCCAGTACTTC. Its translation: CASSLFSGGSGLGETQYF.

This clonotype was counted between two and nine times. The gene calls are TRBV6-5 and TRBJ2-5; D tentatively fits TRBD1 or TRBD2 (5 bases each). V was pared by 4 bases and J by 0 bases, with 9 bases between. Germline lookup yields CDR1 MNHEY and CDR2 SVGAGI. The CDR3 extends over 14 amino acids. CDR3 sequence reads: CASSSPGHQETQYF. The CDR3, as DNA: TGTGCCAGCAGTTCCCCGGGACACCAAGAGACCCAGTACTTC.

Many counts were recorded for this clonotype. This chain uses TRBV20-1 with TRBJ2-1, with 7 bases fitting TRBD2. The CDR3 sequence is 14 residues long. The germline V gene has CDR1 DFQATT and CDR2 SNEGSKA (reference sequence). After removal of 2 bases from V and 3 bases from J, the junction contained 4 bases not matched to a gene. CDR3 in amino acids: CSARRLAVYNEQFF. The CDR3 coding sequence is TGCAGTGCTAGACGACTAGCTGTCTACAATGAGCAGTTCTTC.

The V call is TRBV6-5, the J call TRBJ2-5; D might be TRBD2 (6 bases). Between the trimmed V and J ends, which lost 9 bases and 5 bases, there was a span of 19 bases. Per the germline V gene, CDR1 is MNHEY and CDR2 is SVGAGI. This CDR3 region has 14 residues. The CDR3 region has the DNA TGTGCCAGAGGGGCCCGGGAGACCAGGGAGACCCAGTACTTC. Protein sequence: CARGARETRETQYF.

In this sample, this clonotype turned up a few times. The J gene is TRBJ2-3, the V gene TRBV10-3; a possible D gene is TRBD2 (7 bases). The CDR3 runs 16 residues. The V end lost 3 bases, the J end lost 3 bases, and 16 bases lay between the germline ends. The germline V gene encodes CDR1 ENHRY and CDR2 SYGVKD. The CDR3 is CAISEGAGTTTDTQYF. For the CDR3, the DNA is TGTGCCATCAGTGAAGGAGCGGGGACAACAACAGATACGCAGTATTTT.

The chain recombines TRBV19 with TRBJ1-5; D gene ambiguous. The V end was cut by 4 bases, the J end by 10 bases, with 11 bases between. Germline values: CDR1 LNHDA, CDR2 SQIVND (reference sequence). CDR3 length equals 12 residues. The CDR3 region is CASSTPGHPQHF. Written as DNA, the CDR3 is TGTGCCAGTAGTACCCCGGGTCACCCCCAGCATTTT.

This clonotype has more than one count but fewer than ten. The chain couples TRBV27 to TRBJ1-2; D is ambiguous. Germline V gives CDR1 MNHEY, CDR2 SMNVEV (reference sequence). Trimming cost V 5 bases and J 8 bases, with 30 bases left between them. The CDR3 runs to 18 residues. CDR3 in amino acids: CASSPLSLKITATRGYTF. For the CDR3, the DNA is TGTGCCAGCAGTCCCCTAAGCCTAAAGATCACAGCGACGCGCGGCTACACCTTC.

V is TRBV6-1 and J is TRBJ2-2; a possible D gene is TRBD2 (5 bases). Germline V gene data show CDR1 as MNHNS and CDR2 as SASEGT. The CDR3 spans 13 residues. Trimming stripped 11 bases from V and 0 bases from J, with 10 bases between. CDR3 sequence reads: CAGRTANTGELFF. CDR3 coding DNA: TGTGCCGGACGGACTGCGAACACCGGGGAGCTGTTTTTT.

The chain recombines TRBV12-3 or TRBV12-4 with TRBJ2-3; a possible D gene is TRBD1 (5 bases). This CDR3 is 13 amino acids long. V was clipped by 6 bases and J by 4 bases, with 11 bases between them. The CDR3 protein is CASRGVGSDTQYF. The CDR3 nucleotides read TGTGCCAGCAGAGGGGTTGGGTCAGATACGCAGTATTTT.

The chain has TRBV30 and TRBJ1-1; TRBD1 aligns across 8 bases. CDR1 GTSNPN and CDR2 SVGIG come from the germline V gene (reference sequence). This CDR3 has 14 amino acids. Trimming took 7 bases from V and 1 from J; bases not matched to a gene: 8. The CDR3 bases are TGTGCCTACTCCACCGGGACAGGGAACACTGAAGCTTTCTTT. Translation: CAYSTGTGNTEAFF.

This clonotype was counted between two and nine times. The junction does not match germline at one end; this may be a read error. This chain connects TRBV28 to TRBJ2-7; D is possibly TRBD2 (6 bases). CDR3 size: 14 residues. CDR1 MDHEN and CDR2 SYDVKM come from the germline V gene. The DNA of the CDR3 is TGTGCCAGCAGTTTTGGGGGACTCGGCTACGCGCAGTACTTC. It codes for CASSFGGLGYAQYF.

The chain is built from TRBV12-3 or TRBV12-4 and TRBJ2-3; 8 bases fit TRBD2. With V trimmed by 4 bases and J by 5 bases, 5 bases remained unmatched. This CDR3 is 14 amino acids long. The CDR3 DNA reads as TGTGCCAGCAGTTGGGGACTAGAAGTAGATACGCAGTATTTT. As protein: CASSWGLEVDTQYF.

The rearrangement links TRBV5-5 to TRBJ2-4; D is unclear. Deletions cut 4 bases from V and 2 bases from J, with 10 bases between. The CDR3 is made up of 14 amino acids. The germline V gene encodes CDR1 SGHKS and CDR2 YYEKEE (reference sequence). In nucleotides, the CDR3 is TGTGCCAGCAGCCCCCTTTCGTCCAAAAACATTCAGTACTTC. Translating gives CASSPLSSKNIQYF.

This clonotype was counted between two and nine times. The gene calls are TRBV25-1 and TRBJ2-5, with TRBD2 as a possible D gene (6 bases). The CDR3 spans 15 residues. The germline gives CDR1 MGHDK, CDR2 SYGVNS. The V end lost 3 bases, the J end lost 2 bases, and 13 bases lay between the germline ends. As DNA, the CDR3 is TGTGCCAGCAGTGAGCGGTCCGGGGGACAAGAGACCCAGTACTTC. This gives the protein CASSERSGGQETQYF.

The genes are TRBV5-1 and TRBJ2-3, with a tentative D call TRBD2 (6 bases). There are 15 residues in the CDR3. Germline V gene lookup returns CDR1 SGHRS and CDR2 YFSETQ. Trimming shortened V by 3 bases and J by 3 bases, and 14 bases separated the two germline ends. CDR3 residues: CASSSLIGGTDTQYF. CDR3 bases: TGCGCCAGCAGCTCCTTGATTGGGGGGACAGATACGCAGTATTTT.

This clonotype was observed a few times. The chain uses TRBV20-1 and TRBJ1-2, with D perhaps matching TRBD1 (6 bases). Trimming took off 6 bases at V and 0 bases at J, with 20 bases between the two ends. CDR1 and CDR2 (germline): DFQATT, SNEGSKA (reference sequence). The CDR3 is 16 residues long. CDR3 amino acids: CSALRGARTSNYGYTF. CDR3 DNA sequence: TGCAGTGCCCTAAGGGGGGCGCGGACTTCTAACTATGGCTACACCTTC.

The table lists this clonotype with a few counts. V is TRBV12-3 or TRBV12-4 and J is TRBJ1-4, with D hard to call. Deletions cut 6 bases from V and 5 bases from J, with 13 bases between. This CDR3 region has 14 residues. The CDR3, as DNA: TGTGCCAGCAGCCCCAGGCACCACAATGAAAAACTGTTTTTT. This codes for CASSPRHHNEKLFF.

About this clonotype itself: A much more abundant neighbour one base away suggests this may be a read error. The chain employs TRBV4-2 and TRBJ2-7; tentatively, D is TRBD1 (5 bases). The V gene's germline CDR1 is LGHNA and CDR2 YNFKEQ. This CDR3 comprises 16 residues. CDR3 nucleotides: TGTGCCAGCAGCCAACTAACAACAGGAAACTCCCACGAGCAGTACTTC. It yields the protein CASSQLTTGNSHEQYF.

This chain links TRBV19 with TRBJ1-1; D not resolved. The germline gives CDR1 LNHDA, CDR2 SQIVND (reference sequence). The CDR3 sequence is 13 residues long. Trimming cost V 4 bases and J 1 base, with 7 bases left between them. The chain's CDR3 is CASSTYRNTEAFF. The CDR3 region has the DNA TGTGCCAGTAGTACCTACAGGAACACTGAAGCTTTCTTT.

This chain links TRBV7-8 with TRBJ1-1, with 8 bases aligning to TRBD1. Germline-derived CDR1 and CDR2 are SGHVS and FQNEAQ. The CDR3 is made up of 12 amino acids. Trimming cost V 5 bases and J 8 bases; bases outside gene matches: 4. The CDR3: CASSLRQGEAFF. CDR3 coding DNA: TGTGCCAGCAGCCTGAGACAGGGGGAAGCTTTCTTT.

This clonotype was picked up many times. This chain joins TRBV9 and TRBJ1-2; D is possibly TRBD1 (6 bases). V lost 1 base, J lost 2 bases, and 9 bases lay in between. Germline-derived CDR1 and CDR2 are SGDLS and YYNGEE. This CDR3 is 14 amino acids long. CDR3 region: CASSVSGQNYGYTF. DNA for the CDR3: TGTGCCAGCAGCGTATCGGGACAAAACTATGGCTACACCTTC.

This clonotype turned up a few times. The chain uses TRBV12-3 or TRBV12-4 and TRBJ2-1; 7 bases are shared with TRBD2. The CDR3 contains 21 residues. V dropped 2 bases and J dropped 5; count of bases not matched to a gene: 24. In nucleotides, the CDR3 is TGTGCCAGCAGTTTATTATTGCGGGGGATAATACGGACTACACGTCACAATGAGCAGTTCTTC. Protein sequence: CASSLLLRGIIRTTRHNEQFF.

The chain has TRBV5-1 and TRBJ2-1; weak D call: TRBD2 (6 bases). Germline V gene lookup returns CDR1 SGHRS and CDR2 YFSETQ. Trimming stripped 5 bases from V and 1 base from J, with 22 bases between. This CDR3 has 18 residues. The CDR3 loop reads CASRLGNLRGPSYNEQFF. In DNA, the CDR3 is TGCGCCAGCAGGCTGGGGAACTTGCGGGGCCCTTCCTACAATGAGCAGTTCTTC.